The text below deals with one T cell receptor (beta chain). Its cognate antigen is unknown. From germline, CDR1 is SGHNT and CDR2 YYREEE (reference sequence). The CDR3 runs 15 residues. Trimming at V came to 4 bases and at J to 3 bases, leaving 5 bases not matched to a gene. The data derive from a study of cytomegalovirus exposure and HLA in healthy donors. Study-level background: Later analysis reported that the approximately 120 validation repertoires shared the platform of the roughly 670 first-cohort repertoires. Study outcomes and limitations: The investigators catalogued 150 to 200 TCR beta chains as cytomegalovirus-associated.

Separate from the approximately 700-subject first cohort was the approximately 120-subject validation cohort, to which the donors belonged. Some clones are missing from TCRdb's copy, which holds only in-frame ones; the method was immunoSEQ multiplex PCR. Of 150,000 to 200,000 clones listed, roughly 89% are singletons. The rearrangement uses TRBV5-4 and TRBJ2-3; 10 nucleotides align to TRBD2. The source is a man aged 18 to 35 in good health and CMV-seropositive. Specimen: PBMCs. This chain's CDR3 is CASSPSGRWTDTQYF. Written as DNA, the CDR3 is TGTGCCAGCAGCCCTAGCGGGAGATGGACAGATACGCAGTATTTT.